The clone carrying this TCR beta chain came up many times. One entry per CDR3 protein, called by TCRdb with MiXCR from the 5' RACE reads. This sample has fewer than 65,000 distinct CDR3 sequences; 8.5% to 10% occur once, and the top ten carry 3.9%. With 0 bases removed from V and 4 bases from J, the gap between germline ends came to 26 bases. The CDR3 has 19 residues. The germline V gene has CDR1 SGHRS and CDR2 YFSETQ. The source of the sample is a study of early T cells in non-severe SARS-CoV-2 infection. The source is an adult who was a healthcare worker with PCR-confirmed SARS-CoV-2 infection or an uninfected control (not recorded which). This chain joins TRBV5-1 and TRBJ2-7; D is perhaps TRBD1 (6 bases). The sequenced sample was whole blood, obtained at baseline. The CDR3 DNA sequence: TGCGCCAGCAGCTTGGATCAGGGGTCTGACCGGGACGGTCTATACGAGCAGTACTTC. Protein: CASSLDQGSDRDGLYEQYF.